What follows is one T cell receptor beta chain and its context. No antigen is known for it. The sample comes from a study of T cells after posttransplantation cyclophosphamide. Points from the study as a whole: Later post-transplant blood repertoires were often dominated by donor CD8+ memory clones. Blood and skin or GI T cell repertoires showed limited TRB overlap. TRB clonality was highly associated with recipient CMV seropositivity and reactivation.

Control samples came 1 year after myeloablative marrow transplants with methotrexate plus calcineurin inhibitor. The data were produced by immunoSEQ multiplex PCR, yet TCRdb's version contains in-frame clones alone and is incomplete. The sample contains about 12,000 clones, 81% of which appear only once. The germline CDR1 and CDR2 sequences are LNHDA and SQIVND (reference sequence). This CDR3 is 16 amino acids long. V lost 1 base to trimming and J lost 6 bases, with 16 bases between them. The sequence came from a male patient in his 30s who received an allogeneic stem cell transplant from an unrelated donor, was CMV-positive, and had acute GVHD only. Some T cells may have come from the graft donor. This material consisted of PBMCs, taken more than 350 days after allogeneic stem cell transplant with calcineurin inhibitor and methotrexate. The J gene is TRBJ2-1, the V gene TRBV19; no firm D call. CDR3 amino acids: CASSIAPLSITNEQFF. The CDR3 region has the DNA TGTGCCAGTAGTATAGCCCCCTTGAGCATAACCAATGAGCAGTTCTTC.